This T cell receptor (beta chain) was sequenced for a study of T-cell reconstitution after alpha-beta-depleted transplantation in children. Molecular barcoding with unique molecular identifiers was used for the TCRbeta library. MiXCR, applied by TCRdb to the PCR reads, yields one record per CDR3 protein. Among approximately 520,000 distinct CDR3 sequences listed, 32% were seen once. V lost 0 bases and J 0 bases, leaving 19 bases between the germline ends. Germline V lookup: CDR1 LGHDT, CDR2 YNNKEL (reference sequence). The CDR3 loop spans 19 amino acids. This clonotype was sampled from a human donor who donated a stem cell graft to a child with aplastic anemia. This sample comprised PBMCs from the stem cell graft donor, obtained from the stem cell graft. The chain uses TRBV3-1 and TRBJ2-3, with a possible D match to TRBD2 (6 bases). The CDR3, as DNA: TGTGCCAGCAGCCAAGATAGAGCTTCTGTGACTAGGAGCACAGATACGCAGTATTTT. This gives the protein CASSQDRASVTRSTDTQYF.